Listed below are T cell receptor beta chains from one sample, sequenced in a study of cytomegalovirus exposure and HLA in healthy donors. Here immunoSEQ multiplex PCR was the method, and the copy in TCRdb shows in-frame clones only, minus some. The table has around 150,000 clones, roughly 80% seen once. Material for sequencing was PBMCs. Receptors were obtained from a male donor in good health and CMV-seronegative. Both conserved end residues are part of each CDR3. The order of the fields is V gene, clone size, D gene, J gene, CDR3 protein, CDR3 DNA. D genes are given only for firm matches. The listing skips clone size in some rows; elsewhere it reads once, few, many or a size class.

V: TRBV29-1; size: -; D: -; J: TRBJ2-7; CDR3: CSVEVAGKSSYEQYF; DNA: TGCAGCGTTGAAGTGGCAGGGAAAAGCTCCTACGAGCAGTACTTC
V: TRBV5-4; size: -; D: TRBD1; J: TRBJ2-6; CDR3: CASSRTNRGPGANVLTF; DNA: TGTGCCAGCAGCAGAACTAACAGGGGGCCTGGGGCCAACGTCCTGACTTTC
V: TRBV9; size: -; D: TRBD1; J: TRBJ2-7; CDR3: CASSARDRPDYEQYF; DNA: TGTGCCAGCAGCGCTCGGGACAGACCTGATTACGAGCAGTACTTC
V: TRBV19; size: once; D: TRBD2; J: TRBJ2-5; CDR3: CASSGGKRGARETQYF; DNA: TGTGCCAGTAGTGGTGGGAAGCGGGGGGCAAGGGAGACCCAGTACTTC
V: TRBV5-4; size: few; D: -; J: TRBJ1-1; CDR3: CASSFGGEGNTEAFF; DNA: TGTGCCAGCAGCTTCGGAGGGGAGGGGAACACTGAAGCTTTCTTT
V: TRBV7-2; size: -; D: TRBD1; J: TRBJ2-3; CDR3: CASKGAGPLTDTQYF; DNA: TGTGCCAGCAAGGGGGCTGGTCCTCTCACAGATACGCAGTATTTT
V: TRBV11-2; size: once; D: -; J: TRBJ2-3; CDR3: CASSLLSDTQYF; DNA: TGTGCCAGCAGCCTCTTATCAGATACGCAGTATTTT
V: TRBV11-2; size: -; D: -; J: TRBJ2-7; CDR3: CASSLVARWTAVRYEQYF; DNA: TGTGCCAGCAGTTTAGTTGCTAGATGGACAGCTGTCCGCTACGAGCAGTACTTC
V: TRBV5-1; size: -; D: -; J: TRBJ1-1; CDR3: CASSLEQYTEAFF; DNA: TGCGCCAGCAGCTTGGAACAGTACACTGAAGCTTTCTTT
V: TRBV5-6; size: -; D: -; J: TRBJ1-2; CDR3: CASSFFYGDYGYTF; DNA: TGTGCCAGCAGCTTTTTCTACGGTGACTATGGCTACACCTTC
V: TRBV9; size: -; D: -; J: TRBJ1-6; CDR3: CASSPQQGALNSPLHF; DNA: TGTGCCAGCAGCCCGCAACAGGGAGCGCTCAATTCACCCCTCCACTTT
V: TRBV7-2; size: -; D: -; J: TRBJ1-1; CDR3: CASSLGPMNTEAFF; DNA: TGTGCCAGCAGCTTAGGGCCCATGAACACTGAAGCTTTCTTT
V: TRBV6-6; size: -; D: TRBD1; J: TRBJ1-1; CDR3: CASSPGQRTEAFF; DNA: TGTGCCAGCAGTCCGGGACAGAGAACTGAAGCTTTCTTT
V: TRBV7-9; size: -; D: TRBD1; J: TRBJ2-3; CDR3: CSSSLVAGGISTDTQYF; DNA: TGTTCCAGCAGCTTAGTGGCAGGGGGAATTAGCACAGATACGCAGTATTTT
V: TRBV6-5; size: -; D: TRBD1; J: TRBJ2-7; CDR3: CASSYEGTGRYEQYF; DNA: TGTGCCAGCAGTTACGAAGGGACAGGGCGGTACGAGCAGTACTTC
V: TRBV2; size: few; D: -; J: TRBJ2-5; CDR3: CASSGAGVGQETQYF; DNA: TGTGCCAGCAGTGGGGCAGGGGTTGGCCAAGAGACCCAGTACTTC
V: TRBV7-6; size: -; D: -; J: TRBJ1-2; CDR3: CASSPTERNYGYTF; DNA: TGTGCCAGCAGTCCTACAGAGCGGAACTATGGCTACACCTTC
V: TRBV7-3; size: -; D: -; J: TRBJ2-7; CDR3: CASSLLGGDSYEQYF; DNA: TGTGCCAGCAGCTTACTGGGCGGGGACTCCTACGAGCAGTACTTC
V: TRBV5-6; size: few; D: TRBD1; J: TRBJ2-5; CDR3: CASSLGGAGGQLETQYF; DNA: TGTGCCAGCAGCTTGGGGGGTGCAGGGGGCCAACTAGAGACCCAGTACTTC
V: TRBV19; size: -; D: TRBD2; J: TRBJ2-1; CDR3: CASSPSGASYNEQFF; DNA: TGTGCCAGTAGTCCTAGCGGGGCCTCCTACAATGAGCAGTTCTTC
V: TRBV5-6; size: -; D: -; J: TRBJ1-1; CDR3: CASSLRPGHTEAFF; DNA: TGTGCCAGCAGCTTGAGACCAGGGCACACTGAAGCTTTCTTT
V: TRBV18; size: -; D: TRBD1; J: TRBJ2-5; CDR3: CASRRQGAGEQYF; DNA: TGTGCCAGCCGAAGACAGGGGGCGGGGGAGCAGTACTTC
V: TRBV7-3; size: -; D: TRBD2; J: TRBJ2-1; CDR3: CASSLVSSGRAGNEQFF; DNA: TGTGCCAGCAGCTTAGTGTCTAGCGGGAGGGCGGGCAATGAGCAGTTCTTC
V: TRBV9; size: -; D: -; J: TRBJ2-1; CDR3: CASSVGRRGSEQFF; DNA: TGTGCCAGCAGCGTAGGTCGCAGGGGAAGTGAGCAGTTCTTC
V: TRBV5-1; size: -; D: TRBD1; J: TRBJ2-4; CDR3: CASSPGQAISNIQYF; DNA: TGCGCCAGCAGCCCGGGACAGGCCATCTCAAACATTCAGTACTTC
V: TRBV28; size: -; D: -; J: TRBJ2-7; CDR3: CASSPRRSGEQYF; DNA: TGTGCCAGCAGCCCCCGGCGGAGCGGCGAGCAGTACTTC
V: TRBV6-5; size: -; D: -; J: TRBJ1-5; CDR3: CASSLQGYQPQHF; DNA: TGTGCCAGCAGTCTACAGGGATATCAGCCCCAGCATTTT
V: TRBV27; size: -; D: -; J: TRBJ2-3; CDR3: CASSFLQITDTQYF; DNA: TGTGCCAGCAGTTTTCTTCAGATCACAGATACGCAGTATTTT
V: TRBV2; size: -; D: -; J: TRBJ2-7; CDR3: CASNVQGVTYEQYF; DNA: TGTGCCAGCAACGTACAGGGCGTTACATACGAGCAGTACTTC
V: TRBV5-3; size: -; D: TRBD2; J: TRBJ2-3; CDR3: CENGASGSTDTQYF; DNA: TGCGAAAATGGGGCTAGCGGATCCACAGATACGCAGTATTTT
V: TRBV7-6; size: -; D: TRBD2; J: TRBJ2-1; CDR3: CASSPLAGGPDEQFF; DNA: TGTGCCAGCAGCCCATTAGCGGGAGGGCCCGATGAGCAGTTCTTC
V: TRBV27; size: -; D: TRBD1; J: TRBJ1-2; CDR3: CASRSQRQGLYGYTF; DNA: TGTGCCAGCAGATCCCAGCGACAGGGCCTCTATGGCTACACCTTC
V: TRBV19; size: -; D: -; J: TRBJ2-3; CDR3: CASSRSQGTQYF; DNA: TGTGCCAGTAGTCGGAGTCAAGGTACGCAGTATTTT
V: TRBV28; size: -; D: TRBD1; J: TRBJ2-1; CDR3: CASSIRTGSYNEQFF; DNA: TGTGCCAGCAGTATCAGGACAGGGTCCTACAATGAGCAGTTCTTC
V: TRBV6-5; size: once; D: -; J: TRBJ1-1; CDR3: CASKGTGGTEAFF; DNA: TGTGCCAGCAAAGGCACGGGGGGAACTGAAGCTTTCTTT
V: TRBV4-1; size: -; D: -; J: TRBJ1-1; CDR3: CASSQTGNTEAFF; DNA: TGCGCCAGCAGCCAAACAGGGAACACTGAAGCTTTCTTT
V: TRBV28; size: -; D: TRBD1; J: TRBJ1-4; CDR3: CASSEQGAANEKLFF; DNA: TGTGCCAGCAGTGAACAGGGGGCTGCTAATGAAAAACTGTTTTTT
V: TRBV28; size: once; D: -; J: TRBJ1-1; CDR3: CASIPSQGRGAFF; DNA: TGTGCCAGCATCCCGTCCCAGGGTAGAGGAGCTTTCTTT
V: TRBV29-1; size: once; D: TRBD1; J: TRBJ2-2; CDR3: CSVVGQGLNTGELVF; DNA: TGCAGCGTTGTGGGACAGGGGCTGAACACCGGGGAGCTGGTTTTT
V: TRBV11-3; size: -; D: -; J: TRBJ2-7; CDR3: CASSLGGQGPYEQYF; DNA: TGTGCCAGCAGCTTAGGTGGCCAGGGGCCCTACGAGCAGTACTTC